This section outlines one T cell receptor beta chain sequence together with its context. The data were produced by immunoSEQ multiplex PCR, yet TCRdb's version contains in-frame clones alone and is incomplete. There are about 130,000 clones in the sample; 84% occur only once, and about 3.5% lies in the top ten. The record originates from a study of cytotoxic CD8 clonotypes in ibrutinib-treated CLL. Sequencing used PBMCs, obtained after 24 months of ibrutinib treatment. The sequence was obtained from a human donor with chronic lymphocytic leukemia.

This CDR3 reads CASSPRGSVYNEQFF. The CDR3 DNA follows: TGTGCCAGCAGCCCCCGGGGTAGCGTATACAATGAGCAGTTCTTC. V gene TRBV9 combines with J gene TRBJ2-1, with D possibly matching TRBD2 (5 bases). The germline V gene encodes CDR1 SGDLS and CDR2 YYNGEE. Trimming took 4 bases from V and 4 from J, leaving 15 bases between them. CDR3 size: 15 residues.